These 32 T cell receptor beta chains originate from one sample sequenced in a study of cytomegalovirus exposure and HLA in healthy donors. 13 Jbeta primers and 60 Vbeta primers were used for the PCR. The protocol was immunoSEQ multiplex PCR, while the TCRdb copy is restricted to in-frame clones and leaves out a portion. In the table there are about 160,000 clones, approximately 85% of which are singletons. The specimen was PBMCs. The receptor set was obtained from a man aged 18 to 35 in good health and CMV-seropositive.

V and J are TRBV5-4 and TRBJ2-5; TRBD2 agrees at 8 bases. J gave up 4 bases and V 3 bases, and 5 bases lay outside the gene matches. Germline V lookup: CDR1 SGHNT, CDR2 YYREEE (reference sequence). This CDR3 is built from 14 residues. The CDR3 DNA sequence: TGTGCCAGCAGCTCCGGGGGGGCCGGAGAGACCCAGTACTTC. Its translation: CASSSGGAGETQYF.

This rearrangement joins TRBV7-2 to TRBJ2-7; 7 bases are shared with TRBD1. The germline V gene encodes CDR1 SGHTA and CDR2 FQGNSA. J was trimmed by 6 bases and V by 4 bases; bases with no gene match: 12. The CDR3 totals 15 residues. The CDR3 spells CASSSKGGAPGEQYF. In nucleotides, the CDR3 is TGTGCCAGCAGCTCGAAAGGGGGCGCTCCAGGCGAGCAGTACTTC. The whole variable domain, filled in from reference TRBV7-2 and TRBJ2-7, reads GAGVSQSPSNKVTEKGKDVELRCDPISGHTALYWYRQSLGQGLEFLIYFQGNSAPDKSGLPSDRFSAERTGGSVSTLTIQRTQQEDSAVYLCASSSKGGAPGEQYFGPGTRLTVT.

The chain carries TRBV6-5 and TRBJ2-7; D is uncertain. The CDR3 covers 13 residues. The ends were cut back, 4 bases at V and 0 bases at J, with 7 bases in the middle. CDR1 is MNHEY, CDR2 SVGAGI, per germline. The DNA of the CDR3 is TGTGCCAGCAGTTTTCAAGCCTCCTACGAGCAGTACTTC. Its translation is CASSFQASYEQYF.

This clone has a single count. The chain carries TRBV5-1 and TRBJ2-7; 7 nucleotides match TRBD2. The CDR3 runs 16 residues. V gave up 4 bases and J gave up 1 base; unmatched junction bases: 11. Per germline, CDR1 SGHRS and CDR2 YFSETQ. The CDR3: CASSHTSGGGSYEQYF. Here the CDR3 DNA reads TGCGCCAGCAGCCACACCTCCGGGGGAGGGTCCTACGAGCAGTACTTC.

The DNA for the CDR3 is TGTGCCACCAGCAGAGATCCCGGGGGGGTGGGGGACACTGAAGCTTTCTTT. It translates to CATSRDPGGVGDTEAFF. The chain employs TRBV15 and TRBJ1-1; D is possibly TRBD1 (5 bases). This CDR3 is built from 17 residues. Trimming took 0 bases from V and 3 from J, leaving 17 bases between them. In germline, CDR1 is LNHNV, CDR2 YYDKDF (reference sequence).

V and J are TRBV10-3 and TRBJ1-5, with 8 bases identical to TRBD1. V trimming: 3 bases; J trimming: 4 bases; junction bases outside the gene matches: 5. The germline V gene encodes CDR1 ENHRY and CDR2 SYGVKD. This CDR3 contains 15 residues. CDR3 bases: TGTGCCATCAGTGACGCAGACAGGGGTAATCAGCCCCAGCATTTT. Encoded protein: CAISDADRGNQPQHF.

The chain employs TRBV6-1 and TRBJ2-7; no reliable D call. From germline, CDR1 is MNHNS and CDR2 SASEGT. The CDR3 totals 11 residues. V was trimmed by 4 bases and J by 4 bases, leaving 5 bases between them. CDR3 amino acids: CASSVRYEQYF. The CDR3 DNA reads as TGTGCCAGCAGTGTCAGGTACGAGCAGTACTTC.

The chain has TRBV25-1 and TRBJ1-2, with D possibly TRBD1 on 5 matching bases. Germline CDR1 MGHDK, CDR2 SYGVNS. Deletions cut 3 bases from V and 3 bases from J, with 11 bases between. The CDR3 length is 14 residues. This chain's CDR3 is CASSEQGTHYGYTF. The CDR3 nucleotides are TGTGCCAGCAGTGAGCAGGGAACCCACTATGGCTACACCTTC.

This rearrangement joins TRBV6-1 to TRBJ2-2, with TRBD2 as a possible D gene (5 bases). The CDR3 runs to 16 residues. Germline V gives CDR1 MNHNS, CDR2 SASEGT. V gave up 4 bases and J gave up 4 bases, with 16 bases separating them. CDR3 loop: CASSAGSASATGELFF. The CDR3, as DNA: TGTGCCAGCAGTGCCGGTAGCGCGTCGGCCACCGGGGAGCTGTTTTTT.

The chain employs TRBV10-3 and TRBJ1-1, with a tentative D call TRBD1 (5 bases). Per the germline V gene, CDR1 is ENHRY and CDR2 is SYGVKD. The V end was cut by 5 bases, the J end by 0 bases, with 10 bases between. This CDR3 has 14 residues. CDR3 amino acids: CAISSTEMNTEAFF. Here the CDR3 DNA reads TGTGCCATCAGTTCGACAGAAATGAACACTGAAGCTTTCTTT.

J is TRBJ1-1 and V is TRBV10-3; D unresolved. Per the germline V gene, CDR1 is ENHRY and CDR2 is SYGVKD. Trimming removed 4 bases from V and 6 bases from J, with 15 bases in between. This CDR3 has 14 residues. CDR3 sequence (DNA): TGTGCCATCAGTGCCCCAGGTTCAACGGCTGAAGCTTTCTTT. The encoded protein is CAISAPGSTAEAFF.

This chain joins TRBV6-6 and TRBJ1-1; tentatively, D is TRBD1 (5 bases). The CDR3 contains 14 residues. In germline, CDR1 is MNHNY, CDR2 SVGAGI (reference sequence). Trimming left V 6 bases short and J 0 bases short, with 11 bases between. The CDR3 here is CASREQAMNTEAFF. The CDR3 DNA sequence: TGTGCCAGCAGGGAACAGGCTATGAACACTGAAGCTTTCTTT.

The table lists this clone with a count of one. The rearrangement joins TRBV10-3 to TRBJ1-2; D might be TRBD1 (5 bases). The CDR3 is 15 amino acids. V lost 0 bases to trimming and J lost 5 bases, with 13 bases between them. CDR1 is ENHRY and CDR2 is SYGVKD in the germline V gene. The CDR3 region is CAISESKGHGYGYTF. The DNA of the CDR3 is TGTGCCATCAGTGAGTCGAAGGGGCACGGGTATGGCTACACCTTC.

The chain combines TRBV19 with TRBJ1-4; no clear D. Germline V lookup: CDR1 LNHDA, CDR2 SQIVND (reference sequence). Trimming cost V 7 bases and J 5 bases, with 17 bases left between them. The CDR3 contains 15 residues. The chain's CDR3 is CASMKSGVLNEKLFF. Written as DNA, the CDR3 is TGTGCCAGTATGAAGTCCGGGGTGCTCAATGAAAAACTGTTTTTT.

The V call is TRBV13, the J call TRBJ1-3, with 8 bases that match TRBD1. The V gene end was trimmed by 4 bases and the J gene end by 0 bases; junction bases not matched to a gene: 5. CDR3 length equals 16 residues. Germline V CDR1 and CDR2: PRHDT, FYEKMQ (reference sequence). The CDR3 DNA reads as TGTGCCAGCAGCTCCCGTGACAGGGGCTCTGGAAACACCATATATTTT. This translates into CASSSRDRGSGNTIYF.

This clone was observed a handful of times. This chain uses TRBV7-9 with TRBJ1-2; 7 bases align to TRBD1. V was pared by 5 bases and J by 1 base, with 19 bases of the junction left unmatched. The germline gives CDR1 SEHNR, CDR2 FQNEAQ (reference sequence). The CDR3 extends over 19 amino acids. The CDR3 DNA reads TGTGCCAGCAGCCAAGTTAGCCTAATGGGACAGCTCGTTAACTATGGCTACACCTTC. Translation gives CASSQVSLMGQLVNYGYTF.

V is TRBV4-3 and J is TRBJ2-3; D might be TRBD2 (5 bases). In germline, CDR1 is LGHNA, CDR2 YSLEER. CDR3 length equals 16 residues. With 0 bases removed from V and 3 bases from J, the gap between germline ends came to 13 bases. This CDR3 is CASSQDRRASTDTQYF. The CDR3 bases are TGCGCCAGCAGCCAAGATAGGCGGGCCTCGACAGATACGCAGTATTTT.

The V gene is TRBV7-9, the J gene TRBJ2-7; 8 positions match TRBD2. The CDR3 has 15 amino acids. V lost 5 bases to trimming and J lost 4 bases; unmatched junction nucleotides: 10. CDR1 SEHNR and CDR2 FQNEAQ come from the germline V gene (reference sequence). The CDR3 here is CASSPLAGTTYEQYF. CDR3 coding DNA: TGTGCCAGCAGCCCTTTAGCGGGGACGACTTACGAGCAGTACTTC.

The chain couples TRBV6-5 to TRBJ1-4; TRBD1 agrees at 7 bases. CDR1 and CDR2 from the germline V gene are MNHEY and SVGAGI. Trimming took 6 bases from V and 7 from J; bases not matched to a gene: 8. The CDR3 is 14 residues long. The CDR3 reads CASSRRQGGEKLFF. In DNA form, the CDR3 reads TGTGCCAGCAGCCGTCGACAGGGCGGTGAAAAACTGTTTTTT.

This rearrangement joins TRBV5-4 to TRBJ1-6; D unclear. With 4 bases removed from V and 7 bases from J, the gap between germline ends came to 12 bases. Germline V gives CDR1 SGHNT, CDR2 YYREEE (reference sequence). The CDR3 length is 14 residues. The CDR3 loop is CASSPDISNSPLHF. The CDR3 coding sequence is TGTGCCAGCAGCCCAGATATTTCGAATTCACCCCTCCACTTT.

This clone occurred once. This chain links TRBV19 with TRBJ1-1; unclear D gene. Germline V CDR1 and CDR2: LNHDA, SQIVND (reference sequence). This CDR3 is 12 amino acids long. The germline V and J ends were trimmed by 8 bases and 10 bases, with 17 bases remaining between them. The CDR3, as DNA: TGTGCCAGTTCCATGGGAGGGAAAGGAGCTTTCTTT. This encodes CASSMGGKGAFF.

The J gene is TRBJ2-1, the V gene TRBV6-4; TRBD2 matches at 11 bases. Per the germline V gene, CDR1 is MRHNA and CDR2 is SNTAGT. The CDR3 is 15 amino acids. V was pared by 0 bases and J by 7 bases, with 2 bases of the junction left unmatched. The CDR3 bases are TGTGCCAGCAGTGACTCGACTAGCGGGGCGAATGAGCAGTTCTTC. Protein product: CASSDSTSGANEQFF.

The DNA of the CDR3 is TGTGCCAGCAGCTTAGCATCTGGCACCCAGTACTTC. Its protein is CASSLASGTQYF. The J gene is TRBJ2-5, the V gene TRBV11-2, with D hard to call. The V end was cut by 1 base, the J end by 8 bases, with 8 bases between. This CDR3 has 12 residues. In germline, CDR1 is SGHAT, CDR2 FQNNGV. The variable domain in full, completed from reference TRBV11-2 and TRBJ2-5, reads EAGVAQSPRYKIIEKRQSVAFWCNPISGHATLYWYQQILGQGPKLLIQFQNNGVVDDSQLPKDRFSAERLKGVDSTLKIQPAKLEDSAVYLCASSLASGTQYFGPGTRLLVL.

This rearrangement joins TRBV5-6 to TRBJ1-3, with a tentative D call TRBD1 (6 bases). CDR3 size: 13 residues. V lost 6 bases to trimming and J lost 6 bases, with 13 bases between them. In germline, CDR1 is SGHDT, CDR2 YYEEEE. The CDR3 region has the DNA TGTGCCAGCAACCGTCAGGGGCCAAACACCATATATTTT. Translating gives CASNRQGPNTIYF.

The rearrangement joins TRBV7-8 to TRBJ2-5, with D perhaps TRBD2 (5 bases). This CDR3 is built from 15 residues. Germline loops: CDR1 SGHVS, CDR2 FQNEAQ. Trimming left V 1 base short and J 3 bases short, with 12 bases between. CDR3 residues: CASSLVGLGEETQYF. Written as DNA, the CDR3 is TGTGCCAGCAGCTTAGTCGGACTCGGCGAAGAGACCCAGTACTTC.

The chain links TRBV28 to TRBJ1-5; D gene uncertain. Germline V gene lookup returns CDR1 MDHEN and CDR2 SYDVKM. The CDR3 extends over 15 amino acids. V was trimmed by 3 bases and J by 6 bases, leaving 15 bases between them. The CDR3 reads CASSFGSGVSQPQHF. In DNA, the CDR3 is TGTGCCAGCAGTTTTGGGTCCGGGGTCAGTCAGCCCCAGCATTTT.

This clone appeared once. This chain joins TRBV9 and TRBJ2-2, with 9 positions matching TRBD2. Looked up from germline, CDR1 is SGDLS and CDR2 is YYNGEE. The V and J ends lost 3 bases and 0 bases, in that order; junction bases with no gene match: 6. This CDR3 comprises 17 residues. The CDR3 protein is CASSGYSGGANTGELFF. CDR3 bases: TGTGCCAGCAGCGGTTATAGCGGGGGAGCGAACACCGGGGAGCTGTTTTTT.

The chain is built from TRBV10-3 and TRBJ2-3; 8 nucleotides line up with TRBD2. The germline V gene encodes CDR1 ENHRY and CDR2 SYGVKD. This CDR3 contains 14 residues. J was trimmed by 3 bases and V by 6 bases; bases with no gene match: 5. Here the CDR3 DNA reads TGTGCCATCAGGGACGGGGGGGCGACAGATACGCAGTATTTT. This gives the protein CAIRDGGATDTQYF.

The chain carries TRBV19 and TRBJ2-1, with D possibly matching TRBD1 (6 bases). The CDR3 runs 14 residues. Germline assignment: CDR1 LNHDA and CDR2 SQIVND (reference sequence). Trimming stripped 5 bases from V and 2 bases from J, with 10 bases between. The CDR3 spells CASSPRTAYNEQFF. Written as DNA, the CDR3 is TGTGCCAGTAGTCCCAGGACAGCCTACAATGAGCAGTTCTTC. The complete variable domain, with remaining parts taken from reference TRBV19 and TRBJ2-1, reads DGGITQSPKYLFRKEGQNVTLSCEQNLNHDAMYWYRQDPGQGLRLIYYSQIVNDFQKGDIAEGYSVSREKKESFPLTVTSAQKNPTAFYLCASSPRTAYNEQFFGPGTRLTVL.

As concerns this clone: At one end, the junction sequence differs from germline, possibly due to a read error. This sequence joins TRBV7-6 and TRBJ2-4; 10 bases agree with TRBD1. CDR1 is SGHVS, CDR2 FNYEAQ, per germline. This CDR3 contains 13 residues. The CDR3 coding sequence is TGTGCCAGCAGCCCGGGACAGGGGAACAGTCAGTACTTC. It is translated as CASSPGQGNSQYF.

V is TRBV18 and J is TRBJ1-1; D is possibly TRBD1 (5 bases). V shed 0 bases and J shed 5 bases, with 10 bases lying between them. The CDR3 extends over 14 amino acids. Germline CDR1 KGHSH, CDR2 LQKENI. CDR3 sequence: CASSPPAGRTEAFF. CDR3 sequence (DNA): TGTGCCAGCTCACCACCGGCAGGGCGAACTGAAGCTTTCTTT. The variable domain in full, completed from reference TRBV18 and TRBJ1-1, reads NAGVMQNPRHLVRRRGQEARLRCSPMKGHSHVYWYRQLPEEGLKFMVYLQKENIIDESGMPKERFSAEFPKEGPSILRIQQVVRGDSAAYFCASSPPAGRTEAFFGQGTRLTVV.

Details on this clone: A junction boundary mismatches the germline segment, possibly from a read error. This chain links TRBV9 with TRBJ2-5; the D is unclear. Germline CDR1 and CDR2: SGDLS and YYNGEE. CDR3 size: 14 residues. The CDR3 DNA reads TGTGCCAGCAGCGTAGGAAACTACCAGGAGACCCAGTACTTC. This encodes CASSVGNYQETQYF.